This entry describes one TCR beta chain. The entry originates in a study of shared T cell receptors in the human thymus. The CDR3 has 12 residues. Between the trimmed V and J ends, which lost 5 bases and 2 bases, there was a span of 9 bases. The germline V gene encodes CDR1 SQVTM and CDR2 ANQGSEA. The data were produced by immunoSEQ multiplex PCR, yet TCRdb's version contains in-frame clones alone and is incomplete. The sample shows hundreds of thousands of clones, around 82% of them seen only once. This sample also appeared in a second study, on human thymus T cells. That report notes: The donor group consisted of healthy Finnish infants who were having corrective surgery for congenital heart defects. The study used thymus tissue resected during corrective heart surgery. V and J gene usage appeared biased in thymic and blood repertoires. Unrelated individuals were reported by related research to share highly overlapping thymic repertoires.

The V gene is TRBV29-1, the J gene TRBJ1-2; D uncertain. The source is a boy less than two years old with a congenital heart defect. Sequencing was carried out using thymocytes. The DNA of the CDR3 is TGCAGCGTTTTGGCACAGAACTATGGCTACACCTTC. Protein sequence: CSVLAQNYGYTF.